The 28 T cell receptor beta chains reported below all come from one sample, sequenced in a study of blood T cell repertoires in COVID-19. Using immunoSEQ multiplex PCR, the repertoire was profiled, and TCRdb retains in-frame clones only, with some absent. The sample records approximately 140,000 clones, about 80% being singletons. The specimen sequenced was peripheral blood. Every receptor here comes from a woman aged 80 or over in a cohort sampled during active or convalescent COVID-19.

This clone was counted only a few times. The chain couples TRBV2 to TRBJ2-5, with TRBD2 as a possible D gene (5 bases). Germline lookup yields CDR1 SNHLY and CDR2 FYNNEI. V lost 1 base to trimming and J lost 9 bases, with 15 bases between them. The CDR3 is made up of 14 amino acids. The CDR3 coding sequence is TGTGCCAGCAGTGAAGGGGATCGAAGCGGATCCCAGTACTTC. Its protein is CASSEGDRSGSQYF.

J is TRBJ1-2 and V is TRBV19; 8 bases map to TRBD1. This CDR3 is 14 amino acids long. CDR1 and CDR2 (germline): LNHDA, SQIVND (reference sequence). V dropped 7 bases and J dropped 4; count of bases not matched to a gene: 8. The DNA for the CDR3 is TGTGCCAGTATGAGGACAGGGAGTCCCTATGGCTACACCTTC. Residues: CASMRTGSPYGYTF.

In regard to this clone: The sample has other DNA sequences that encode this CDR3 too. This CDR3 reads CASSRTGGTDTQYF. CDR3 DNA sequence: TGTGCCAGCAGCCGGACAGGAGGGACAGATACGCAGTATTTT. The gene calls are TRBV7-3 and TRBJ2-3; weak D call: TRBD1 (7 bases). Germline V gene data show CDR1 as SGHTA and CDR2 as FQGTGA. CDR3 length: 14 amino acids. V was pared by 5 bases and J by 3 bases, with 12 bases between.

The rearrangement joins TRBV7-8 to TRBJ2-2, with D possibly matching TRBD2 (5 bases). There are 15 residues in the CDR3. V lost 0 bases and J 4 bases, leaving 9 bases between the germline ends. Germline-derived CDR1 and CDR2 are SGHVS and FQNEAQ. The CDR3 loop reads CASSLARVGTGELFF. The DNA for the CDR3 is TGTGCCAGCAGCTTAGCGAGGGTTGGCACCGGGGAGCTGTTTTTT. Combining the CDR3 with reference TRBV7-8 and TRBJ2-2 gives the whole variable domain GAGVSQSPRYKVAKRGQDVALRCDPISGHVSLFWYQQALGQGPEFLTYFQNEAQLDKSGLPSDRFFAERPEGSVSTLKIQRTQQEDSAVYLCASSLARVGTGELFFGEGSRLTVL.

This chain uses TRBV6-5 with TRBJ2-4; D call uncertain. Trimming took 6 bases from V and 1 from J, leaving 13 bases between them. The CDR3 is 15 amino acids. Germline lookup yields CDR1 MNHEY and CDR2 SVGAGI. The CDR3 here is CASSDTSGAKNIQYF. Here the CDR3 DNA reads TGTGCCAGCAGCGATACCTCCGGGGCCAAAAACATTCAGTACTTC.

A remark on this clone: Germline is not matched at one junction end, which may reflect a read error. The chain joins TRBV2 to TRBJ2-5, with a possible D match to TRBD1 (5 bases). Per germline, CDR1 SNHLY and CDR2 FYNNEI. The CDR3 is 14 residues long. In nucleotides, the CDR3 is TGTGCCAGCAGGGAAGTTAGGGGCCAAGAGACCCAGTACTTC. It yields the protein CASREVRGQETQYF.

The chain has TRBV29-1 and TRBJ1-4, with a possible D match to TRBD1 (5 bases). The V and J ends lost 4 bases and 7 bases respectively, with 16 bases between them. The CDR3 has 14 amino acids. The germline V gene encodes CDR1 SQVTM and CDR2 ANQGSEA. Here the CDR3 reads CSVVQSGQSEKLFF. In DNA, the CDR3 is TGCAGCGTTGTTCAGTCAGGGCAGAGTGAAAAACTGTTTTTT. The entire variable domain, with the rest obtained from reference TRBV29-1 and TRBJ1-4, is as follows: SAVISQKPSRDICQRGTSLTIQCQVDSQVTMMFWYRQQPGQSLTLIATANQGSEATYESGFVIDKFPISRPNLTFSTLTVSNMSPEDSSIYLCSVVQSGQSEKLFFGSGTQLSVL.

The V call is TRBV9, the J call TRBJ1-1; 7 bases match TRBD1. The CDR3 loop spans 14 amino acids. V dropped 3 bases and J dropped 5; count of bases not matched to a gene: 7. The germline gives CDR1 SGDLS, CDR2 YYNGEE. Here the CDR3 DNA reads TGTGCCAGCAGCGGAACAGGGGTCGGGACTGAAGCTTTCTTT. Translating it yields CASSGTGVGTEAFF.

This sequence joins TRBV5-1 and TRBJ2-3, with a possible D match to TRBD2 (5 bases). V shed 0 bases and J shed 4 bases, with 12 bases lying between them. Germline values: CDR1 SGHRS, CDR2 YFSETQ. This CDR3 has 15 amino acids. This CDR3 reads CASSLASKGADTQYF. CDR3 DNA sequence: TGCGCCAGCAGCTTGGCCAGTAAGGGAGCAGATACGCAGTATTTT. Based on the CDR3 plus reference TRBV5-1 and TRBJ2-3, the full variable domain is KAGVTQTPRYLIKTRGQQVTLSCSPISGHRSVSWYQQTPGQGLQFLFEYFSETQRNKGNFPGRFSGRQFSNSRSEMNVSTLELGDSALYLCASSLASKGADTQYFGPGTRLTVL.

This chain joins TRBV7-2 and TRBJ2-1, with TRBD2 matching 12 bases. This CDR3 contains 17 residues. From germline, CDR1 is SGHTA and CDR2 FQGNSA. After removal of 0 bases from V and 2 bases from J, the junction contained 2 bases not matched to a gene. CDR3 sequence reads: CASSLALAGGPYNEQFF. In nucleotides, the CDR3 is TGTGCCAGCAGCTTAGCGCTAGCGGGGGGGCCCTACAATGAGCAGTTCTTC.

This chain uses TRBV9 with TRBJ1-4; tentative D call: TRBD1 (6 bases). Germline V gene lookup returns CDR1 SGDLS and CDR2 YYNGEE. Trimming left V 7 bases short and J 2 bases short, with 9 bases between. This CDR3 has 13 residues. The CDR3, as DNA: TGTGCCAGCCGCGGACAGACTAATGAAAAACTGTTTTTT. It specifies CASRGQTNEKLFF.

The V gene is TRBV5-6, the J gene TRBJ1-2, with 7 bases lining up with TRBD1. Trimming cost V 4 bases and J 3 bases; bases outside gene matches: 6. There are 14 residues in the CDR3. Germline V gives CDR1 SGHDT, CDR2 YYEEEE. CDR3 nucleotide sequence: TGTGCCAGCAGCCTCGGACAGGTGGACTATGGCTACACCTTC. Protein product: CASSLGQVDYGYTF.

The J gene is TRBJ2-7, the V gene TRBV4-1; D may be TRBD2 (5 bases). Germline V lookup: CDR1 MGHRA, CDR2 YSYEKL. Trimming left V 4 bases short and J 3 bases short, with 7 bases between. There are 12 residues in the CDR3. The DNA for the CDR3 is TGCGCCAGCAGCCTCACTAGCTACGAGCAGTACGTC. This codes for CASSLTSYEQYV.

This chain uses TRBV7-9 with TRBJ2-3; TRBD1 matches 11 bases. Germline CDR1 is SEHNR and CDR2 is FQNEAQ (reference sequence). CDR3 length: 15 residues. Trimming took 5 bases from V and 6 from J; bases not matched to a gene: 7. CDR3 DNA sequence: TGTGCCAGCAGCCCCGGGACAGGGGGGACGGATACGCAGTATTTT. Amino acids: CASSPGTGGTDTQYF.

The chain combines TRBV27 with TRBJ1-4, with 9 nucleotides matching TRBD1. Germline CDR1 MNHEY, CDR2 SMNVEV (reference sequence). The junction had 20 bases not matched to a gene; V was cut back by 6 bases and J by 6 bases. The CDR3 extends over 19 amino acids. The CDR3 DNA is TGTGCCAGCAGCTCACTACCACCGGGACAGGGTTTCTTTTATGAAAAACTGTTTTTT. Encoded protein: CASSSLPPGQGFFYEKLFF.

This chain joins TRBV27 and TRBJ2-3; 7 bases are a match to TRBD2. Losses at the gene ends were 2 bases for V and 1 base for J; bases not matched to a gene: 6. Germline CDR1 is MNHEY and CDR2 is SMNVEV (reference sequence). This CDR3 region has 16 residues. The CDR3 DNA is TGTGCCAGCAGTTTAGATAGCGGGCGGCGCACAGATACGCAGTATTTT. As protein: CASSLDSGRRTDTQYF.

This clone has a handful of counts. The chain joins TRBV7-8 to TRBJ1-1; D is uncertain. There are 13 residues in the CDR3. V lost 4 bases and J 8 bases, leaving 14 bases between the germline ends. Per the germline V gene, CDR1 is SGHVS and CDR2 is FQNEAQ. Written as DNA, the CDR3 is TGTGCCAGCAGCTCCTATGGAAGAGGAGAAGCTTTCTTT. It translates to CASSSYGRGEAFF.

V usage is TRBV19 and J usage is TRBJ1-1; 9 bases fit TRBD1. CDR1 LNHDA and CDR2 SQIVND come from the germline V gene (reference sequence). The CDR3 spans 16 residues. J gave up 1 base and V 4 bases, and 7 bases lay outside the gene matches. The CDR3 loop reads CASSTRTGARNTEAFF. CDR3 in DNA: TGTGCCAGTAGTACTCGGACAGGGGCGAGGAACACTGAAGCTTTCTTT.

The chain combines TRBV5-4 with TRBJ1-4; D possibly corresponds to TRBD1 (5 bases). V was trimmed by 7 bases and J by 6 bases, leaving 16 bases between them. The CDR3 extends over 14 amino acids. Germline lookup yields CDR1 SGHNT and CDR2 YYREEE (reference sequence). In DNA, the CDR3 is TGTGCCAGCCATTCGAGGGCGGGGGATGAAAAACTGTTTTTT. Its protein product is CASHSRAGDEKLFF. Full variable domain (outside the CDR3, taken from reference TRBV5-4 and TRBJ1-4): ETGVTQSPTHLIKTRGQQVTLRCSSQSGHNTVSWYQQALGQGPQFIFQYYREEENGRGNFPPRFSGLQFPNYSSELNVNALELDDSALYLCASHSRAGDEKLFFGSGTQLSVL.

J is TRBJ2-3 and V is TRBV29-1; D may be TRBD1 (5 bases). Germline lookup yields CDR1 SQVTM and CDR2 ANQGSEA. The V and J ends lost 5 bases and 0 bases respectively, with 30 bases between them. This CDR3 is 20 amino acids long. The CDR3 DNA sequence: TGCAGCGTTCGGAAGTCTGGGTGGGCAGGGCGCCTTTCGAGCACAGATACGCAGTATTTT. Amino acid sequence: CSVRKSGWAGRLSSTDTQYF.

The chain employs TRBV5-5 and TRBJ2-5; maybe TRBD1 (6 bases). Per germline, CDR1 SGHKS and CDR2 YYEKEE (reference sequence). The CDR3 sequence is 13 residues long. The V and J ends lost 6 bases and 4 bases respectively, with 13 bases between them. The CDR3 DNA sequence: TGTGCCAGCACCTTACAGGGCACAGAGACCCAGTACTTC. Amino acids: CASTLQGTETQYF.

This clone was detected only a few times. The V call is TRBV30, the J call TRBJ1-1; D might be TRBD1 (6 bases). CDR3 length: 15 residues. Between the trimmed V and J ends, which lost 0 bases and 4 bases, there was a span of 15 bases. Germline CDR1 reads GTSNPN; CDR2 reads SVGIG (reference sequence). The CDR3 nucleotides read TGTGCCTGGAGTGTCCAGGGGACATGGGGCACTGAAGCTTTCTTT. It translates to CAWSVQGTWGTEAFF.

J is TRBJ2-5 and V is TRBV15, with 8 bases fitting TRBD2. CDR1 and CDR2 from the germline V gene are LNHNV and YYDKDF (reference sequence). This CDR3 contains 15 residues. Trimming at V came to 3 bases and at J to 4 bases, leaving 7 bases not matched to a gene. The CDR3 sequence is CATSRTGGGLETQYF. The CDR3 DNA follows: TGTGCCACCAGCAGGACCGGCGGGGGGCTAGAGACCCAGTACTTC.

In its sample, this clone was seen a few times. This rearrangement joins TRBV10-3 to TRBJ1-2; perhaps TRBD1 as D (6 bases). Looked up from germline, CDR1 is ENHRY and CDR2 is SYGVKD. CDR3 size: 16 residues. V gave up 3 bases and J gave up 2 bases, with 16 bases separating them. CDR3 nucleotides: TGTGCCATCAGTGATAGGGGGACGTCGAAGAACTATGGCTACACCTTC. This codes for CAISDRGTSKNYGYTF.

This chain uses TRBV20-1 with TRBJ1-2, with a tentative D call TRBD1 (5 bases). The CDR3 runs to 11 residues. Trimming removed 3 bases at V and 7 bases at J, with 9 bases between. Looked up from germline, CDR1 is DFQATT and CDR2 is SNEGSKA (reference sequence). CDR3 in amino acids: CSASSGGGYTF. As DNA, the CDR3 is TGCAGTGCTAGTTCCGGGGGTGGCTACACCTTC.

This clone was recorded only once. The DNA for the CDR3 is TGTGCCAGCACCCGCCTGTCAGGTACCACCGGGGAGCTGTTTTTT. Translation: CASTRLSGTTGELFF. The chain is built from TRBV11-2 and TRBJ2-2; D uncertain. The CDR3 consists of 15 residues. V was cut by 7 bases and J by 4 bases, with 16 bases left in between. Germline V gene data show CDR1 as SGHAT and CDR2 as FQNNGV.

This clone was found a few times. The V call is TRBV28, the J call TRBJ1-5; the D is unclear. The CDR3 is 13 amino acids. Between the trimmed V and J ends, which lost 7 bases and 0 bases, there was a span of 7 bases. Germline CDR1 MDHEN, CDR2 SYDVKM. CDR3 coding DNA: TGTGCCAGCACGGTAAATAGCAATCAGCCCCAGCATTTT. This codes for CASTVNSNQPQHF.

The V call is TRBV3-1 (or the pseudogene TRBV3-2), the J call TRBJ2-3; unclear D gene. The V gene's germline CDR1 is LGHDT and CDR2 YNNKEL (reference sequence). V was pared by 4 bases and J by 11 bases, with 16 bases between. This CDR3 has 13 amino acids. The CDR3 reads CASSLEHGWRQYF. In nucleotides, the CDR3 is TGTGCCAGCAGCCTAGAACACGGATGGAGGCAGTATTTT.